Listed here are 5 T cell receptor beta chains from one sample, sequenced in a study of prognosis after radiotherapy for stage I lung cancer. Amplification of the TCR beta CDR3 (from genomic DNA) was done by two-round multiplex PCR. Primers targeting each individual TRBV and TRBJ gene were applied in first-round PCR. TCRdb independently ran MiXCR on the multiplex PCR reads; one entry per CDR3 protein. The sample has about 16,000 distinct CDR3 sequences; around 40% are singletons. This material consisted of PBMCs, taken before or after stereotactic body radiation therapy (not recorded which). These receptors originate from a donor over 45 with non-small cell lung cancer.

In DNA, the CDR3 is TGTGCCATCAGCCCCATTGGGGGTTGGACCTGGGAGCTGTTTTTT. Encoded protein: CAISPIGGWTWELFF. The chain uses TRBV25-1 and TRBJ2-2; D assignment may be TRBD1 or TRBD2 (5 bases each). CDR1 is MGHDK and CDR2 is SYGVNS in the germline V gene. V lost 10 bases to trimming and J lost 9 bases, with 24 bases between them. There are 15 residues in the CDR3.

About this clonotype itself: It is likely a read error, because the conserved phenylalanine at the end of the CDR3 is missing. This sequence joins TRBV12-3 or TRBV12-4 and TRBJ2-2; 7 bases are shared with TRBD2. This CDR3 region has 16 residues. V dropped 4 bases and J dropped 4; count of bases not matched to a gene: 9. The CDR3 DNA follows: TGTGCCAGCAGTTCAGGACTAGTGGGTTTCACCGGGGAGCTGTTTTAT. This encodes CASSSGLVGFTGELFY.

This clonotype was detected ten times or more. This chain links TRBV19 with TRBJ1-1, with D hard to call. The V end was cut by 0 bases, the J end by 6 bases, with 11 bases between. CDR1 and CDR2 (germline): LNHDA, SQIVND (reference sequence). This CDR3 region has 14 residues. CDR3 protein: CASSIDHLEAEAFF. The CDR3 coding sequence is TGTGCCAGTAGTATAGATCACTTAGAAGCTGAAGCTTTCTTT.

This clonotype was recorded many times. The gene calls are TRBV13 and TRBJ2-7, with D possibly being TRBD1 (6 bases). CDR3 length: 16 amino acids. Deletions cut 4 bases from V and 1 base from J, with 17 bases between. Germline V lookup: CDR1 PRHDT, CDR2 FYEKMQ (reference sequence). CDR3 loop: CASSSRRDIPSYEQYF. The CDR3 nucleotides read TGTGCCAGCAGCTCCCGCCGGGACATTCCTTCCTACGAGCAGTACTTC. Together with reference TRBV13 and TRBJ2-7, the CDR3 gives the full variable domain: AAGVIQSPRHLIKEKRETATLKCYPIPRHDTVYWYQQGPGQDPQFLISFYEKMQSDKGSIPDRFSAQQFSDYHSELNMSSLELGDSALYFCASSSRRDIPSYEQYFGPGTRLTVT.

For this clonotype: Lacking the conserved final phenylalanine or tryptophan, this CDR3 likely reflects a read error. V and J are TRBV28 and TRBJ2-7; either TRBD1 or TRBD2 may supply D (5 bases each). Trimming took 4 bases from V and 0 from J, leaving 16 bases between them. This CDR3 has 16 amino acids. Germline V CDR1 and CDR2: MDHEN, SYDVKM. Written as DNA, the CDR3 is TGTGCCAGCAGTTCGCCCCGGGGCACCAGCTCCTACGAGCAGTACCTC. The encoded protein is CASSSPRGTSSYEQYL.